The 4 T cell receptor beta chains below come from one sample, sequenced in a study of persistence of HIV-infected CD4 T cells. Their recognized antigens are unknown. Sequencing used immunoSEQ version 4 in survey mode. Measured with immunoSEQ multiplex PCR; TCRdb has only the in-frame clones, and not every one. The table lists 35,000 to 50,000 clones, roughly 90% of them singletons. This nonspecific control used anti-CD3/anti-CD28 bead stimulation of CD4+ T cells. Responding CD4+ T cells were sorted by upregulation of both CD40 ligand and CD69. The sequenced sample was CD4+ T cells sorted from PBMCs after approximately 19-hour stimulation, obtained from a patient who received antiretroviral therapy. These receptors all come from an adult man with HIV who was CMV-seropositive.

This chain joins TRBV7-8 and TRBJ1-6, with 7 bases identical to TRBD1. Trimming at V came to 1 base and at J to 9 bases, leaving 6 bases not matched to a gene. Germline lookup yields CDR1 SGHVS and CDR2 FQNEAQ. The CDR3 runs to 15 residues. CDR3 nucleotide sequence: TGTGCCAGCAGCTTAGAAGAGGGGGCGGGTTCACCCCTCCACTTT. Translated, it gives CASSLEEGAGSPLHF.

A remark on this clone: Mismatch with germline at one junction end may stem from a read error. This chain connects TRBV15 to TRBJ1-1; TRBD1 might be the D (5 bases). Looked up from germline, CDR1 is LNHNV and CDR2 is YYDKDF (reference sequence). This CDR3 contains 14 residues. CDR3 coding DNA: TGTGCCACCAGCAGAGACAGGGTGAATACTGAAGCTTTCTTT. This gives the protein CATSRDRVNTEAFF.

The CDR3 spells CASSYKGATEAFF. The CDR3 nucleotides read TGTGCCAGCAGTTACAAGGGGGCGACTGAAGCTTTCTTT. The V call is TRBV6-5, the J call TRBJ1-1; 7 bases fit TRBD1. The J segment lost 5 bases and the V segment lost 2 bases, leaving 2 bases of the junction unmatched. This CDR3 contains 13 residues. Germline values: CDR1 MNHEY, CDR2 SVGAGI.

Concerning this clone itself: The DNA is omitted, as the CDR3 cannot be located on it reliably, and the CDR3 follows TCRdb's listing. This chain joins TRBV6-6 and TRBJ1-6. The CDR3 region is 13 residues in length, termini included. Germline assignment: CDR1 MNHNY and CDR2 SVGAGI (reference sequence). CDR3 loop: CASSYTFGSPLHF.